The 3 T cell receptor beta chains given below trace back to one sample, sequenced in a study of blood T cell repertoires in COVID-19. Here immunoSEQ multiplex PCR was the method, and the copy in TCRdb shows in-frame clones only, minus some. The profile shows about 170,000 clones, around 92% of them singletons. The specimen sequenced was peripheral blood. These receptors were obtained from a man aged 30 to 45 with COVID-19, enrolled during active disease.

A note on this clone: The sample has other DNA sequences that encode this CDR3 too. The chain has TRBV10-3 and TRBJ1-1; tentative D call: TRBD1 (5 bases). Trimming cost V 3 bases and J 1 base, with 6 bases left between them. The CDR3 covers 13 residues. Germline loops: CDR1 ENHRY, CDR2 SYGVKD. This chain's CDR3 is CAISERGNTEAFF. CDR3 sequence (DNA): TGTGCCATCAGTGAAAGGGGGAACACTGAAGCTTTCTTT.

The rearrangement links TRBV4-3 to TRBJ2-1; 9 bases match TRBD1. J lost 6 bases, V lost 5 bases, and 11 bases had no gene match. The V gene's germline CDR1 is LGHNA and CDR2 YSLEER. The CDR3 loop spans 16 amino acids. The CDR3, as DNA: TGCGCCAGCAGCAAAACCGGGACAGGGTTGAGCAATGAGCAGTTCTTC. This encodes CASSKTGTGLSNEQFF.

This chain connects TRBV6-1 to TRBJ2-1, with 7 bases fitting TRBD2. Germline loops: CDR1 MNHNS, CDR2 SASEGT. This CDR3 has 13 amino acids. Losses at the gene ends were 1 base for V and 6 bases for J; bases not matched to a gene: 0. The CDR3 spells CASSEGGGNEQFF. The CDR3 DNA follows: TGTGCCAGCAGTGAAGGGGGGGGCAATGAGCAGTTCTTC.